A selection of T cell receptor beta chains follows, all from one sample in a study of cytomegalovirus exposure and HLA in healthy donors. The method was immunoSEQ multiplex PCR; TCRdb's version includes in-frame clones alone and lacks a portion of them. The table records some 44,000 clones, about nine tenths of them present only once. Sequencing was done on a sample of PBMCs. These receptors were collected from a woman aged 40 to 49 in good health and CMV-seropositive. CDR3s include the opening cysteine and the closing phenylalanine or tryptophan. A D gene is named only where the DNA matches it firmly. Clone size, where shown, is once, few, many, or a class for clones that have expanded.

abundance: NA
d_gene: NA
v_gene: TRBV2
j_gene: TRBJ2-3
CDR3nt: TGTGCCAGCAGGATACAGCGGGCCGGCACAGATACGCAGTATTTT
CDR3aa: CASRIQRAGTDTQYF

abundance: NA
d_gene: NA
v_gene: TRBV2
j_gene: TRBJ1-6
CDR3nt: TGTGCCAGCAGTGACCAGGGAGGGGCCTATAATTCACCCCTCCACTTT
CDR3aa: CASSDQGGAYNSPLHF

abundance: NA
d_gene: TRBD1
v_gene: TRBV28
j_gene: TRBJ2-7
CDR3nt: TGTGCCAGCAGCTCAACCGGGACAGGGGTCTCCTACGAGCAGTACTTC
CDR3aa: CASSSTGTGVSYEQYF

abundance: NA
d_gene: TRBD1
v_gene: TRBV27
j_gene: TRBJ1-5
CDR3nt: TGTGCCAGCAGAGAATCCGGGACAGGGACAAATCAGCCCCAGCATTTT
CDR3aa: CASRESGTGTNQPQHF

abundance: NA
d_gene: NA
v_gene: TRBV11-2
j_gene: TRBJ2-1
CDR3nt: TGTGCCAGCAGCTTAGAATATGTGTCCAATGAGCAGTTCTTC
CDR3aa: CASSLEYVSNEQFF

abundance: NA
d_gene: NA
v_gene: TRBV2
j_gene: TRBJ1-1
CDR3nt: TGTGCCAGCAGTGACACAGGGGAAGCTTTCTTT
CDR3aa: CASSDTGEAFF

abundance: once
d_gene: NA
v_gene: TRBV6-5
j_gene: TRBJ2-4
CDR3nt: TGTGCCAGCAGTCAAGACAGAAACACAAACATTCAGTACTTC
CDR3aa: CASSQDRNTNIQYF

abundance: NA
d_gene: TRBD1
v_gene: TRBV18
j_gene: TRBJ1-5
CDR3nt: TGTGCCAGCTCAGGGACAGGCCCCAATCAGCCCCAGCATTTT
CDR3aa: CASSGTGPNQPQHF

abundance: NA
d_gene: NA
v_gene: TRBV11-2
j_gene: TRBJ2-1
CDR3nt: TGTGCCAGCAGCTTGGAGGGACCTTCCTACAATGAGCAGTTCTTC
CDR3aa: CASSLEGPSYNEQFF

abundance: NA
d_gene: NA
v_gene: TRBV2
j_gene: TRBJ2-5
CDR3nt: TGTGCCAGCAATCGAGAACGGACCCAGTACTTC
CDR3aa: CASNRERTQYF

abundance: NA
d_gene: NA
v_gene: TRBV7-9
j_gene: TRBJ1-5
CDR3nt: TGTGCCAGCAGCTTAGCCCCCCCAGGGGACCTATATCAGCCCCAGCATTTT
CDR3aa: CASSLAPPGDLYQPQHF

abundance: NA
d_gene: TRBD1
v_gene: TRBV11-2
j_gene: TRBJ1-1
CDR3nt: TGTGCCAGCAGCCCTGGGACAGGGGGCGCGGACACTGAAGCTTTCTTT
CDR3aa: CASSPGTGGADTEAFF

abundance: once
d_gene: TRBD1
v_gene: TRBV7-2
j_gene: TRBJ2-1
CDR3nt: TGTGCCAGCCGACAGGGTTCCTACAATGAGCAGTTCTTC
CDR3aa: CASRQGSYNEQFF

abundance: NA
d_gene: TRBD1
v_gene: TRBV9
j_gene: TRBJ2-1
CDR3nt: TGTGCCAGCAGCCCGGACAGGCTTGAGCAGTTCTTC
CDR3aa: CASSPDRLEQFF

abundance: NA
d_gene: TRBD2
v_gene: TRBV6-4
j_gene: TRBJ2-3
CDR3nt: TGTGCCAGCAGTGAATTAGCGGGGGGATCAGATACGCAGTATTTT
CDR3aa: CASSELAGGSDTQYF

abundance: NA
d_gene: NA
v_gene: TRBV11-2
j_gene: TRBJ1-2
CDR3nt: TGTGCCAGCAGCTTCGCCCCGGCTAACTATGGCTACACCTTC
CDR3aa: CASSFAPANYGYTF

abundance: NA
d_gene: NA
v_gene: TRBV28
j_gene: TRBJ1-6
CDR3nt: TGTGCCAGCAGTTCAGGGCCCCATTATTCACCCCTCCACTTT
CDR3aa: CASSSGPHYSPLHF

abundance: NA
d_gene: TRBD1
v_gene: TRBV6-1
j_gene: TRBJ1-2
CDR3nt: TGTGCCAGCCTGGTGGACAGGGTCTATGGCTACACCTTC
CDR3aa: CASLVDRVYGYTF

abundance: NA
d_gene: NA
v_gene: TRBV11-2
j_gene: TRBJ1-3
CDR3nt: TGTGCCAGCAGCTTAAACAGGAAGGACACCATATATTTT
CDR3aa: CASSLNRKDTIYF

abundance: few
d_gene: NA
v_gene: TRBV6-1
j_gene: TRBJ1-3
CDR3nt: TGTGCCAGCGCCGTATCAGGGTCGGGAAACACCATATATTTT
CDR3aa: CASAVSGSGNTIYF

abundance: NA
d_gene: TRBD1
v_gene: TRBV14
j_gene: TRBJ1-2
CDR3nt: TGTGCCAGCAGCCCGGGACAGTTACCCGCCTATGGCTACACCTTC
CDR3aa: CASSPGQLPAYGYTF

abundance: NA
d_gene: TRBD1
v_gene: TRBV7-8
j_gene: TRBJ2-1
CDR3nt: TGTGCCAGCAGCTTCCGCCAGGGGGTATACAATGAGCAGTTCTTC
CDR3aa: CASSFRQGVYNEQFF

abundance: NA
d_gene: NA
v_gene: TRBV6-1
j_gene: TRBJ2-4
CDR3nt: TGTGCCAGCATTCCTGGCGGCAAAAACATTCAGTACTTC
CDR3aa: CASIPGGKNIQYF

abundance: NA
d_gene: TRBD1
v_gene: TRBV28
j_gene: TRBJ1-4
CDR3nt: TGTGCCAGCAGTCACACAGGGGGTAGGGCAACTAATGAAAAACTGTTTTTT
CDR3aa: CASSHTGGRATNEKLFF

abundance: once
d_gene: NA
v_gene: TRBV19
j_gene: TRBJ2-3
CDR3nt: TGTGCCAGTAGTATAGAACAACAGGTGACTCTTCGTACGCAGTATTTT
CDR3aa: CASSIEQQVTLRTQYF

abundance: NA
d_gene: TRBD1
v_gene: TRBV4-1
j_gene: TRBJ1-5
CDR3nt: TGCGCCAGCAGCCAAGTGGACAGGGCAGGCCAGCCCCAGCATTTT
CDR3aa: CASSQVDRAGQPQHF

abundance: NA
d_gene: NA
v_gene: TRBV2
j_gene: TRBJ1-5
CDR3nt: TGTGCCAGCAGTGAGGTATACAATAGCAATCAGCCCCAGCATTTT
CDR3aa: CASSEVYNSNQPQHF

abundance: NA
d_gene: NA
v_gene: TRBV11-2
j_gene: TRBJ2-1
CDR3nt: TGTGCCAGCAGCTTTTCAACGGGGTCCTACAATGAGCAGTTCTTC
CDR3aa: CASSFSTGSYNEQFF

abundance: NA
d_gene: NA
v_gene: TRBV5-1
j_gene: TRBJ2-5
CDR3nt: TGCGCCAGCAGCTTGGTTAGCGAAGAGACCCAGTACTTC
CDR3aa: CASSLVSEETQYF

abundance: NA
d_gene: NA
v_gene: TRBV5-6
j_gene: TRBJ2-7
CDR3nt: TGTGCCAGCAGCAGAACAGGAGGGGACTACGAGCAGTACTTC
CDR3aa: CASSRTGGDYEQYF

abundance: NA
d_gene: TRBD1
v_gene: TRBV6-1
j_gene: TRBJ2-7
CDR3nt: TGTGCCAGCAGTGAAGAGGGGGCAGGGTCCTACGAGCAGTACTTC
CDR3aa: CASSEEGAGSYEQYF

abundance: NA
d_gene: NA
v_gene: TRBV30
j_gene: TRBJ2-5
CDR3nt: TGTGCCTGGAGTGTAAAAGGGGTAGGGGAGACCCAGTACTTC
CDR3aa: CAWSVKGVGETQYF

abundance: NA
d_gene: TRBD1
v_gene: TRBV2
j_gene: TRBJ2-2
CDR3nt: TGTGCCAGCAGGGAGACAGGGGGGAACACCGGGGAGCTGTTTTTT
CDR3aa: CASRETGGNTGELFF

abundance: once
d_gene: TRBD1
v_gene: TRBV5-4
j_gene: TRBJ2-5
CDR3nt: TGTGCCAGCAGCCAAGGGACAGGGAAAGAGACCCAGTACTTC
CDR3aa: CASSQGTGKETQYF

abundance: NA
d_gene: TRBD1
v_gene: TRBV19
j_gene: TRBJ2-5
CDR3nt: TGTGCCAGTAGTATAGGGTGGACAGGGGCCGTTCAAGAGACCCAGTACTTC
CDR3aa: CASSIGWTGAVQETQYF

abundance: NA
d_gene: TRBD1
v_gene: TRBV7-9
j_gene: TRBJ2-3
CDR3nt: TGTGCCAGCAGCTTTGGCAGGGGGCAAGCAGATACGCAGTATTTT
CDR3aa: CASSFGRGQADTQYF

abundance: NA
d_gene: NA
v_gene: TRBV18
j_gene: TRBJ2-7
CDR3nt: TGTGCCAGCTCACCCAGCCTAGCTTATGACGAGCAGTACTTC
CDR3aa: CASSPSLAYDEQYF

abundance: NA
d_gene: TRBD2
v_gene: TRBV6-1
j_gene: TRBJ2-5
CDR3nt: TGTGCCAGCAGTGAATTTGGGACTAGCGGTAAAGAGACCCAGTACTTC
CDR3aa: CASSEFGTSGKETQYF

abundance: NA
d_gene: TRBD1
v_gene: TRBV28
j_gene: TRBJ1-2
CDR3nt: TGTGCCAGCAGTTTAAGCGGGACAGGGGAAAGAGGCTACACCTTC
CDR3aa: CASSLSGTGERGYTF

abundance: once
d_gene: TRBD2
v_gene: TRBV18
j_gene: TRBJ2-1
CDR3nt: TGTGCCAGCTCCCGACTAGCGGATCACAATGAGCAGTTCTTC
CDR3aa: CASSRLADHNEQFF

abundance: NA
d_gene: TRBD2
v_gene: TRBV7-2
j_gene: TRBJ2-1
CDR3nt: TGTGCCAGCAAATTCATAGCGGGAGTCAGCAATGAGCAGTTCTTC
CDR3aa: CASKFIAGVSNEQFF

abundance: NA
d_gene: TRBD1
v_gene: TRBV11-3
j_gene: TRBJ2-1
CDR3nt: TGTGCCAGCAGCTTAAGGACCTGGACAGGGGGCAGCGATGAGCAGTTCTTC
CDR3aa: CASSLRTWTGGSDEQFF

abundance: NA
d_gene: NA
v_gene: TRBV5-1
j_gene: TRBJ1-2
CDR3nt: TGCGCCAGCAGCTTGGTATCGCAGGGTGGCGGCTACACCTTC
CDR3aa: CASSLVSQGGGYTF

abundance: once
d_gene: TRBD1
v_gene: TRBV28
j_gene: TRBJ2-2
CDR3nt: TGTGCCAGCAAGGACTGGGACAGAGGGAACACCGGGGAGCTGTTTTTT
CDR3aa: CASKDWDRGNTGELFF

abundance: NA
d_gene: TRBD2
v_gene: TRBV19
j_gene: TRBJ2-7
CDR3nt: TGTGCCAGTAGTATGTTGGCGACTAGCGGATCCTACGAGCAGTACTTC
CDR3aa: CASSMLATSGSYEQYF

abundance: NA
d_gene: NA
v_gene: TRBV7-8
j_gene: TRBJ2-7
CDR3nt: TGTGCCAGCAGCCATGACACGCTCTACGAGCAGTACTTC
CDR3aa: CASSHDTLYEQYF

abundance: NA
d_gene: NA
v_gene: TRBV6-1
j_gene: TRBJ2-7
CDR3nt: TGTGCCAGCAGTCCAAGGGACTTTTCTCTTTACGAGCAGTACTTC
CDR3aa: CASSPRDFSLYEQYF

abundance: NA
d_gene: NA
v_gene: TRBV28
j_gene: TRBJ2-7
CDR3nt: TGTGCCACTAACCTCGGTCCCTCTTACGAGCAGTACTTC
CDR3aa: CATNLGPSYEQYF

abundance: NA
d_gene: TRBD1
v_gene: TRBV6-5
j_gene: TRBJ1-2
CDR3nt: TGTGCCAGCACCTTAGGGGGCACCCTCGATGGCTACACCTTC
CDR3aa: CASTLGGTLDGYTF

abundance: NA
d_gene: NA
v_gene: TRBV10-1
j_gene: TRBJ2-5
CDR3nt: TGCGCCAGCTCGAAAACTCAGGGCTCTCGGGAGACCCAGTACTTC
CDR3aa: CASSKTQGSRETQYF

abundance: NA
d_gene: NA
v_gene: TRBV4-2
j_gene: TRBJ1-1
CDR3nt: TGTGCCAGCAGCCCAGAACGGGGGGGGACTGAAGCTTTCTTT
CDR3aa: CASSPERGGTEAFF

abundance: once
d_gene: TRBD1
v_gene: TRBV19
j_gene: TRBJ1-1
CDR3nt: TGTGCCAGTTGTCCCGGGACAGCGAACACTGAAGCTTTCTTT
CDR3aa: CASCPGTANTEAFF

abundance: NA
d_gene: NA
v_gene: TRBV29-1
j_gene: TRBJ2-1
CDR3nt: TGCAGCGAGAAGTACGGGGATGAGCAGTTCTTC
CDR3aa: CSEKYGDEQFF

abundance: NA
d_gene: NA
v_gene: TRBV5-5
j_gene: TRBJ2-3
CDR3nt: TGTGCCAGCAGCTTAGGCGGCGGGGCTGTAGATACGCAGTATTTT
CDR3aa: CASSLGGGAVDTQYF

abundance: NA
d_gene: NA
v_gene: TRBV21-1
j_gene: TRBJ2-5
CDR3nt: TGTGCCAGCACCCAGGGGGGAGAGACCCAGTACTTC
CDR3aa: CASTQGGETQYF

abundance: NA
d_gene: TRBD1
v_gene: TRBV5-4
j_gene: TRBJ2-7
CDR3nt: TGTGCCAGCAGCTTGGGGGGCCGGGACAGGGGGTACGAGCAGTACTTC
CDR3aa: CASSLGGRDRGYEQYF

abundance: NA
d_gene: TRBD1
v_gene: TRBV18
j_gene: TRBJ1-5
CDR3nt: TGTGCCAGCACGACAGGGAATAGCAATCAGCCCCAGCATTTT
CDR3aa: CASTTGNSNQPQHF

abundance: NA
d_gene: NA
v_gene: TRBV9
j_gene: TRBJ2-6
CDR3nt: TGTGCCAGCAGCGTAGTGGGGACACACCCTGGGGCCAACGTCCTGACTTTC
CDR3aa: CASSVVGTHPGANVLTF

abundance: NA
d_gene: NA
v_gene: TRBV5-1
j_gene: TRBJ2-2
CDR3nt: TGCGCCAGCAGCTTGCGAGCCCCGGGCGGGGAGCTGTTTTTT
CDR3aa: CASSLRAPGGELFF